These 22 T cell receptor beta chains originate from one sample sequenced in a study of cytomegalovirus exposure and HLA in healthy donors. PCR primers comprised 60 Vbeta and 13 Jbeta primers. Assay used: immunoSEQ multiplex PCR; TCRdb lists only in-frame clones, some missing. Of approximately 130,000 clones detected, 7% to 9.5% appear once; the ten largest clones hold 6%. What was sequenced was PBMCs. The receptors come from a woman in her 40s in good health and CMV-seropositive.

There are a few counts of this clone. The V and J genes are TRBV5-4 and TRBJ2-3; D is uncertain. The CDR3 has 16 residues. Trimming left V 1 base short and J 0 bases short, with 12 bases between. Germline V gives CDR1 SGHNT, CDR2 YYREEE (reference sequence). The CDR3 coding sequence is TGTGCCAGCAGCTTGCGGAGTTCCCCTAGCACAGATACGCAGTATTTT. It encodes CASSLRSSPSTDTQYF.

Details on this clone: The conserved closing phenylalanine or tryptophan is absent in this CDR3, likely reflecting a read error. This rearrangement joins TRBV6-1 to TRBJ1-5; tentative D call: TRBD1 (6 bases). Germline lookup yields CDR1 MNHNS and CDR2 SASEGT. This CDR3 comprises 17 residues. CDR3 bases: TGTGCCAGAAGTGAAGGGGGGGGATGGTATAGCAATCAGCCCCAGCATGTT. Protein product: CARSEGGGWYSNQPQHV.

J is TRBJ1-6 and V is TRBV5-4, with D uncertain. The length of the CDR3 is 16 residues. V lost 0 bases and J lost 7, with 14 bases in between. Germline-derived CDR1 and CDR2 are SGHNT and YYREEE (reference sequence). The CDR3 is CASSLGSFFQNSPLHF. The CDR3 DNA sequence: TGTGCCAGCAGCTTGGGATCCTTTTTTCAGAATTCACCCCTCCACTTT. The full variable domain, completed using reference TRBV5-4 and TRBJ1-6, is ETGVTQSPTHLIKTRGQQVTLRCSSQSGHNTVSWYQQALGQGPQFIFQYYREEENGRGNFPPRFSGLQFPNYSSELNVNALELDDSALYLCASSLGSFFQNSPLHFGNGTRLTVT.

As DNA, the CDR3 is TGTGCCAGCTCACCCTCGGGGGGACTTAATGAAAAACTGTTTTTT. It specifies CASSPSGGLNEKLFF. This chain uses TRBV18 with TRBJ1-4; D perhaps matches TRBD1 (5 bases). The CDR3 sequence is 15 residues long. Germline assignment: CDR1 KGHSH and CDR2 LQKENI. The V end was cut by 3 bases, the J end by 4 bases, with 12 bases between.

The gene calls are TRBV5-5 and TRBJ1-1, with unresolved D. The germline V gene has CDR1 SGHKS and CDR2 YYEKEE (reference sequence). Trimming left V 5 bases short and J 1 base short, with 15 bases between. The CDR3 sequence is 15 residues long. In DNA, the CDR3 is TGTGCCAGCAGTCCTAACCTTAGAGGGAACACTGAAGCTTTCTTT. As protein: CASSPNLRGNTEAFF.

This clone was observed a handful of times. Other DNA sequences in this specimen translate into the identical CDR3. The V and J genes are TRBV28 and TRBJ1-1; a weak D match, TRBD1 (5 bases). CDR1 is MDHEN and CDR2 is SYDVKM in the germline V gene. The CDR3 totals 14 residues. V was cut by 6 bases and J by 1 base, with 12 bases left in between. CDR3 in DNA: TGTGCCAGCAGCTTTTTCAGGGAGAACACTGAAGCTTTCTTT. It translates to CASSFFRENTEAFF.

This clone appeared a few times. The chain combines TRBV6-5 with TRBJ2-1; 11 bases are a match to TRBD2. The trim removed 6 bases at V and 4 bases at J, leaving 5 bases unmatched. Germline values: CDR1 MNHEY, CDR2 SVGAGI. This CDR3 has 15 amino acids. CDR3 in amino acids: CASSSLAGGYNEQFF. In nucleotides, the CDR3 is TGTGCCAGCAGCAGTCTAGCGGGGGGATACAATGAGCAGTTCTTC.

The chain uses TRBV11-2 and TRBJ2-7, with 11 bases identical to TRBD1. J gave up 4 bases and V 5 bases, and 7 bases lay outside the gene matches. Germline V lookup: CDR1 SGHAT, CDR2 FQNNGV. CDR3 size: 15 residues. The CDR3 nucleotides are TGTGCCAGCAGCCGCCGGACAGGGGGCTTTTACGAGCAGTACTTC. Translating gives CASSRRTGGFYEQYF.

This clone was detected a few times. The J gene is TRBJ2-7, the V gene TRBV5-5, with D maybe TRBD1 (7 bases). Germline CDR1 is SGHKS and CDR2 is YYEKEE (reference sequence). Between the trimmed V and J ends, which lost 4 bases and 7 bases, there was a span of 18 bases. CDR3 length equals 14 residues. The CDR3 reads CASSLDRVGGEQYF. The CDR3 DNA follows: TGTGCCAGCAGCCTCGACAGGGTGGGGGGTGAGCAGTACTTC.

The chain links TRBV30 to TRBJ2-5, with TRBD2 matching over 8 bases. The CDR3 totals 13 residues. The V and J ends lost 1 base and 10 bases, in that order; junction bases with no gene match: 8. From germline, CDR1 is GTSNPN and CDR2 SVGIG (reference sequence). CDR3 residues: CAWSGPDGGGQYF. The CDR3 nucleotides read TGTGCCTGGAGTGGCCCGGACGGGGGGGGCCAGTACTTC. The full variable domain, with the rest looked up from reference TRBV30 and TRBJ2-5, is SQTIHQWPATLVQPVGSPLSLECTVEGTSNPNLYWYRQAAGRGLQLLFYSVGIGQISSEVPQNLSASRPQDRQFILSSKKLLLSDSGFYLCAWSGPDGGGQYFGPGTRLLVL.

This clone has only a few counts. J is TRBJ1-6 and V is TRBV6-5; 8 nucleotides line up with TRBD1. After removal of 6 bases from V and 3 bases from J, the junction contained 4 bases not matched to a gene. Germline CDR1 is MNHEY and CDR2 is SVGAGI. The CDR3 has 15 amino acids. CDR3: CASSRGQGYNSPLHF. The CDR3 bases are TGTGCCAGCAGCCGCGGACAGGGCTATAATTCACCCCTCCACTTT.

This clone was seen a handful of times. CDR3 in DNA: TGTGCCTGGAGGGGACAGGGGATGGGGCCCCTCCACTTT. The encoded protein is CAWRGQGMGPLHF. The chain combines TRBV30 with TRBJ1-6; 10 nucleotides match TRBD1. CDR3 length: 13 amino acids. V was pared by 3 bases and J by 13 bases, with 6 bases of the junction left unmatched. Germline V lookup: CDR1 GTSNPN, CDR2 SVGIG (reference sequence).

This clone showed up just a few times. V and J are TRBV25-1 and TRBJ2-3, with TRBD2 as a possible D gene (6 bases). CDR3 length: 13 amino acids. CDR1 is MGHDK, CDR2 SYGVNS, per germline. CDR3 protein: CASLGYGGDTQYF. The DNA of the CDR3 is TGTGCAAGCCTGGGGTACGGGGGTGATACGCAGTATTTT.

This rearrangement joins TRBV19 to TRBJ1-6; TRBD1 is a possible D gene (6 bases). Per the germline V gene, CDR1 is LNHDA and CDR2 is SQIVND (reference sequence). V shed 5 bases and J shed 0 bases, with 11 bases lying between them. CDR3 length: 16 amino acids. CDR3 sequence reads: CASSSLGASYNSPLHF. In nucleotides, the CDR3 is TGTGCCAGTAGTTCCCTGGGGGCCTCCTATAATTCACCCCTCCACTTT.

On this clone itself: At one of its ends the junction is not consistent with the germline gene, which may arise from a read error. The V gene is TRBV29-1, the J gene TRBJ2-2; a possible D gene is TRBD2 (5 bases). CDR1 is SQVTM, CDR2 ANQGSEA, per germline. This CDR3 contains 13 residues. CDR3 in DNA: TGCAGCGTTGACGACGGACTCACCGGGGATCTGTTTTTT. Its translation: CSVDDGLTGDLFF.

The rearrangement uses TRBV28 and TRBJ2-3, with 14 bases matching TRBD2. The CDR3 runs to 17 residues. Trimming cost V 3 bases and J 2 bases; bases outside gene matches: 4. The V gene's germline CDR1 is MDHEN and CDR2 SYDVKM. Here the CDR3 reads CASSLGTSGGHTDTQYF. CDR3 sequence (DNA): TGTGCCAGCAGTTTGGGGACTAGCGGGGGTCACACAGATACGCAGTATTTT.

This clone occurred a few times. This chain links TRBV6-6 with TRBJ1-1, with D maybe TRBD1 (6 bases). This CDR3 spans 13 amino acids. With 2 bases removed from V and 8 bases from J, the gap between germline ends came to 12 bases. Per the germline V gene, CDR1 is MNHNY and CDR2 is SVGAGI (reference sequence). The CDR3 DNA follows: TGTGCCAGCAGTTACCAGACAGGTAAAGAAGCTTTCTTT. It encodes CASSYQTGKEAFF.

The J gene is TRBJ2-7, the V gene TRBV7-2; D perhaps matches TRBD1 (6 bases). V was pared by 0 bases and J by 6 bases, with 9 bases between. Germline V CDR1 and CDR2: SGHTA, FQGNSA. The CDR3 runs 13 residues. The CDR3 protein is CASSLALRGEQYF. In nucleotides, the CDR3 is TGTGCCAGCAGCTTAGCCCTCAGGGGCGAGCAGTACTTC.

The gene calls are TRBV11-2 and TRBJ2-1, with D tentatively TRBD1 (5 bases). This CDR3 is built from 17 residues. Trimming cost V 2 bases and J 3 bases, with 17 bases left between them. Germline V gene sequence: CDR1 SGHAT, CDR2 FQNNGV. The CDR3 is CASSLRGPRYGYNEQFF. In DNA form, the CDR3 reads TGTGCCAGCAGCTTAAGGGGTCCGCGATATGGCTACAATGAGCAGTTCTTC.

This clone was picked up a small number of times. V usage is TRBV5-1 and J usage is TRBJ1-1; D is perhaps TRBD1 (5 bases). V dropped 3 bases and J dropped 3 bases, with 18 bases sitting between them. From germline, CDR1 is SGHRS and CDR2 YFSETQ. The CDR3 spans 16 residues. Here the CDR3 DNA reads TGCGCCAGCAGCTCGCTGGTAGGCGGGGGGGACACTGAAGCTTTCTTT. Its translation is CASSSLVGGGDTEAFF.

V usage is TRBV30 and J usage is TRBJ2-2; a possible D gene is TRBD1 (5 bases). Germline V lookup: CDR1 GTSNPN, CDR2 SVGIG (reference sequence). The length of the CDR3 is 14 residues. V lost 4 bases, J lost 0 bases, and 9 bases lay in between. CDR3 sequence reads: CAWNAGTNTGELFF. CDR3 nucleotide sequence: TGTGCCTGGAACGCAGGGACGAACACCGGGGAGCTGTTTTTT.

V usage is TRBV5-6 and J usage is TRBJ1-4; tentative D call: TRBD1 (6 bases). The length of the CDR3 is 13 residues. Per the germline V gene, CDR1 is SGHDT and CDR2 is YYEEEE. Trimming took off 3 bases at V and 7 bases at J, with 10 bases between the two ends. CDR3 nucleotide sequence: TGTGCCAGCAGCTCTCCGACAGGTGAAAAACTGTTTTTT. Its protein is CASSSPTGEKLFF.